The clone carrying this TCR beta chain was seen more than once but under ten times. The antigen remains undetermined. The table came from immunoSEQ multiplex PCR; TCRdb's copy has only in-frame clones and leaves some out. This table holds under 300,000 clones, 80% to 90% found once. The sample comes from a study of cytomegalovirus exposure and HLA in healthy donors. About the research overall: Later, an analysis reported that the approximately 120 validation repertoires had used the same platform as the 500 to 800 first-cohort repertoires.

General study points: Most TCR sequences were uncommon, yet certain public TCRs appeared in many donors.

This clonotype was sampled from a young woman in good health and CMV-seronegative. Specimen: PBMCs.

CDR3 sequence: CASKPQGDTGELFF. The CDR3 DNA follows: TGTGCCAGCAAACCTCAGGGGGATACCGGGGAGCTGTTTTTT. The rearrangement links TRBV7-3 to TRBJ2-2, with 7 bases that match TRBD1. CDR3 length: 14 residues. V was clipped by 7 bases and J by 5 bases; unmatched bases: 7. The germline CDR1 and CDR2 sequences are SGHTA and FQGTGA. Combining the CDR3 with reference TRBV7-3 and TRBJ2-2 gives the whole variable domain GAGVSQTPSNKVTEKGKYVELRCDPISGHTALYWYRQSLGQGPEFLIYFQGTGAADDSGLPNDRFFAVRPEGSVSTLKIQRTERGDSAVYLCASKPQGDTGELFFGEGSRLTVL.